What follows is one T cell receptor (beta chain) and its context. The data originate from a study of T cells in localized non-small cell lung cancer. Profiling relied on immunoSEQ multiplex PCR, and the TCRdb table lists in-frame clones only, not all of them. The repertoire consists of roughly 33,000 clones, with around 90% occurring once and the leading ten covering about 3.8%. This CDR3 is built from 12 residues. V dropped 6 bases and J dropped 4 bases, with 9 bases sitting between them. Looked up from germline, CDR1 is SNHLY and CDR2 is FYNNEI. The clonotype was recovered from a man aged 40 to 70 with stage I lung adenocarcinoma. The sample was peripheral blood, taken before any cancer treatment. The chain has TRBV2 and TRBJ1-2, with D unclear. Here the CDR3 DNA reads TGTGCCAGCAGAAGAAGTGGCTATGGCTACACCTTC. Amino acid sequence: CASRRSGYGYTF.